One sample yielded the 31 T cell receptor beta chains listed below, sequenced in a study of T cells expressing NK-cell markers. Reanalyzing the 5' RACE reads, TCRdb keeps one entry per CDR3 protein, without DNA. The sample has about 170,000 distinct CDR3 sequences. Sequenced sample: blood T cells: a sorted CD56 or NKG2C T cell subset, CD4+ or CD8+ T cells, or bulk PBMC T cells (not recorded which). The source is a man aged 18 to 69 in good health.

J is TRBJ2-7 and V is TRBV5-1; TCRdb reports TRBD1, a call that lacks DNA to check it against. The CDR3 is made up of 13 amino acids. Germline-derived CDR1 and CDR2 are SGHRS and YFSETQ. CDR3 region: CASSSGISQAQYF.

The V and J genes are TRBV5-8 and TRBJ2-5; the D gene TCRdb calls, TRBD1, cannot be checked with no DNA. The germline V gene encodes CDR1 SGHTS and CDR2 YDEGEE. CDR3 length: 15 amino acids. The CDR3 sequence: CASTPDRGSLETQYF.

V gene TRBV7-6 combines with J gene TRBJ2-3; TCRdb lists TRBD1, though no DNA is available to test this call. Germline V gene sequence: CDR1 SGHVS, CDR2 FNYEAQ. The CDR3 spans 13 residues. The CDR3 sequence is CASNLQGTDTQYF.

The chain carries TRBV27 and TRBJ2-7; TCRdb returns TRBD1, unconfirmable since there is no DNA. The CDR3 spans 15 residues. Looked up from germline, CDR1 is MNHEY and CDR2 is SMNVEV (reference sequence). The CDR3 spells CASSLSGTGYYEQYF.

The chain links TRBV11-2 to TRBJ2-1. Germline CDR1 and CDR2: SGHAT and FQNNGV. There are 12 residues in the CDR3. CDR3 in amino acids: CASSSSRDEQFF.

This clonotype is deemed medium-sized by its frequency. This chain links TRBV20-1 with TRBJ2-1. The CDR3 length is 13 residues. Germline V gives CDR1 DFQATT, CDR2 SNEGSKA (reference sequence). CDR3 amino acids: CSAGLSSYNEQFF.

This chain links TRBV7-8 with TRBJ1-5; the TCRdb call, TRBD1, lacks DNA for checking. From germline, CDR1 is SGHVS and CDR2 FQNEAQ. CDR3 length: 15 residues. Here the CDR3 reads CASSSPGQSNQPQHF. The variable domain in full, completed from reference TRBV7-8 and TRBJ1-5, reads GAGVSQSPRYKVAKRGQDVALRCDPISGHVSLFWYQQALGQGPEFLTYFQNEAQLDKSGLPSDRFFAERPEGSVSTLKIQRTQQEDSAVYLCASSSPGQSNQPQHFGDGTRLSIL.

CDR3 sequence reads: CASGDRSSTEAFF. The chain is built from TRBV21-1 and TRBJ1-1; without DNA, the TCRdb call of TRBD1 cannot be checked. TRBV21-1 is a known pseudogene. CDR3 length: 13 amino acids.

The chain has TRBV19 and TRBJ1-2; no DNA is available, so the TRBD1 call from TCRdb remains unchecked. The CDR3 has 15 amino acids. Per germline, CDR1 LNHDA and CDR2 SQIVND (reference sequence). CDR3 sequence: CASSIFGGNNYGYTF.

V usage is TRBV5-4 and J usage is TRBJ2-5; TCRdb proposes TRBD2, but this gene call is untestable without DNA. CDR3 length: 17 residues. From germline, CDR1 is SGHNT and CDR2 YYREEE (reference sequence). CDR3 sequence reads: CASSTPVAGGPQETQYF.

V gene TRBV7-9 combines with J gene TRBJ1-2; TCRdb's D call, TRBD1, is unchecked because there is no DNA. The germline CDR1 and CDR2 sequences are SEHNR and FQNEAQ (reference sequence). This CDR3 contains 14 residues. The CDR3 here is CASSLAGQGYGYTF.

This chain links TRBV20-1 with TRBJ2-3. The CDR3 sequence is 15 residues long. The germline gives CDR1 DFQATT, CDR2 SNEGSKA (reference sequence). CDR3 in amino acids: CSARPLAESTDTQYF.

The chain combines TRBV15 with TRBJ2-3. The length of the CDR3 is 11 residues. The V gene's germline CDR1 is LNHNV and CDR2 YYDKDF (reference sequence). CDR3 amino acids: CATNTGDTQYF.

CDR3 amino acids: CASNTGTGPYNEQFF. This chain uses TRBV5-1 with TRBJ2-1; without DNA, the TCRdb call of TRBD1 cannot be checked. Germline V lookup: CDR1 SGHRS, CDR2 YFSETQ. The CDR3 spans 15 residues.

J is TRBJ2-1 and V is TRBV7-9; as DNA is missing, the TRBD1 call by TCRdb cannot be tested. The length of the CDR3 is 13 residues. Germline loops: CDR1 SEHNR, CDR2 FQNEAQ (reference sequence). The CDR3 spells CASSSGENNEQFF.

V usage is TRBV6-1 and J usage is TRBJ2-1; checking the TCRdb D call of TRBD2 is not possible without DNA. This CDR3 comprises 15 residues. Germline V lookup: CDR1 MNHNS, CDR2 SASEGT. This chain's CDR3 is CASSEPAEGINEQFF.

The V and J genes are TRBV27 and TRBJ1-4; with no DNA, the TCRdb D assignment of TRBD1 cannot be verified. Germline CDR1 and CDR2: MNHEY and SMNVEV (reference sequence). The CDR3 runs 17 residues. This chain's CDR3 is CASSLIRPRGADEKLFF.

This chain joins TRBV6-5 and TRBJ1-2. This CDR3 has 14 residues. The germline CDR1 and CDR2 sequences are MNHEY and SVGAGI. The CDR3 reads CASSYSLQSIGYTF.

The chain links TRBV4-1 to TRBJ2-1; TCRdb indicates TRBD2, and absent DNA this call remains unverified. The CDR3 has 17 residues. Germline CDR1 and CDR2: MGHRA and YSYEKL. The CDR3 spells CASSQFRAGVSYNEQFF.

V and J are TRBV28 and TRBJ1-1. Per germline, CDR1 MDHEN and CDR2 SYDVKM. This CDR3 contains 14 residues. The chain's CDR3 is CASSGFTRGTEAFF.

The genes are TRBV27 and TRBJ2-7; lacking DNA, the TRBD1 call made by TCRdb goes unchecked. Per germline, CDR1 MNHEY and CDR2 SMNVEV (reference sequence). The CDR3 spans 16 residues. The CDR3 reads CASSLSYREWRDEQYF.

The chain carries TRBV15 and TRBJ2-3; TCRdb's assignment of TRBD1 cannot be checked, as there is no DNA. The CDR3 consists of 15 residues. The germline CDR1 and CDR2 sequences are LNHNV and YYDKDF (reference sequence). This chain's CDR3 is CATNTGIAVADTQYF.

V usage is TRBV4-2 and J usage is TRBJ2-3; without DNA, the TCRdb call of TRBD2 cannot be checked. Germline CDR1 reads LGHNA; CDR2 reads YNFKEQ. The CDR3 is 18 residues long. This chain's CDR3 is CASSQEWLPVENTDTQYF.

The chain is built from TRBV7-9 and TRBJ2-2. Germline CDR1 SEHNR, CDR2 FQNEAQ (reference sequence). The CDR3 covers 15 residues. CDR3 sequence: CASSLSVVNTGELFF.

The gene calls are TRBV10-3 and TRBJ2-7; no DNA is available, so the TRBD1 call from TCRdb remains unchecked. This CDR3 region has 14 residues. Germline values: CDR1 ENHRY, CDR2 SYGVKD. Here the CDR3 reads CAISVGQGTYEQYF.

The rearrangement uses TRBV7-9 and TRBJ2-5. The CDR3 is 13 amino acids. Germline lookup yields CDR1 SEHNR and CDR2 FQNEAQ (reference sequence). This chain's CDR3 is CASSLRVLETQYF.

The chain employs TRBV7-9 and TRBJ1-2; the TCRdb D gene call, TRBD1, has no DNA to confirm it. The CDR3 is 17 amino acids. CDR1 and CDR2 from the germline V gene are SEHNR and FQNEAQ (reference sequence). This CDR3 reads CASSYQPGQGNNYGYTF.

V gene TRBV7-6 combines with J gene TRBJ2-1; the D call from TCRdb, TRBD1, cannot be confirmed without DNA. Germline V lookup: CDR1 SGHVS, CDR2 FNYEAQ. This CDR3 region has 14 residues. CDR3 loop: CASSHGGGYNEQFF.

The chain carries TRBV5-1 and TRBJ2-1; TCRdb proposes TRBD1, but this gene call is untestable without DNA. The CDR3 sequence is 17 residues long. Germline V CDR1 and CDR2: SGHRS, YFSETQ. The CDR3 region is CASSTGTGGPPYNEQFF.

The V gene is TRBV6-1, the J gene TRBJ1-2. The CDR3 extends over 18 amino acids. From germline, CDR1 is MNHNS and CDR2 SASEGT. The CDR3 here is CASSELVFVTPTNYGYTF.

The gene calls are TRBV2 and TRBJ2-7; TCRdb's D gene call, TRBD1, goes unchecked for lack of DNA. Germline assignment: CDR1 SNHLY and CDR2 FYNNEI. The CDR3 totals 16 residues. The CDR3 region is CASSDDLGTGYYEQYF.